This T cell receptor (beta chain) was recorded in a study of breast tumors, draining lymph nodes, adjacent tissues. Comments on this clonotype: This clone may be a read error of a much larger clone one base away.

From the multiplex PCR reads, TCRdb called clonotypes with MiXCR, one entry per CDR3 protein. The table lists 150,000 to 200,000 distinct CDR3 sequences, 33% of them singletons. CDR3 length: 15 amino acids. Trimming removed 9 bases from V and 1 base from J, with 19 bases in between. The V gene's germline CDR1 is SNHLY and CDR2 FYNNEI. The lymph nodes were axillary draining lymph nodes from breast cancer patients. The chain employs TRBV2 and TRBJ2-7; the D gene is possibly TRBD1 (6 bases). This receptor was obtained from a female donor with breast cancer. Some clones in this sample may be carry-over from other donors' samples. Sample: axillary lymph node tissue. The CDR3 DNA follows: TGTGCCAGTTCCCTCTCAACGGGGACATCCTACGAGCAGTACTTC. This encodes CASSLSTGTSYEQYF.